This is a list of T cell receptor beta chains from one sample in a study of blood T cell repertoires in COVID-19. Method: immunoSEQ multiplex PCR; TCRdb's copy keeps in-frame clones and lacks some. The sample contains some 220,000 clones, around 81% of which appear only once. Sequences were obtained from peripheral blood. These receptors were collected from a woman between 65 and 79 years old with acute or convalescent COVID-19. Each CDR3 is given with its conserved first and last residue. A D gene is named only where the DNA matches it firmly. Clone size is given for some rows only: seen once, a few or many times, or a class if the clone is expanded.

v_call	clone_size	d_call	j_call	cdr3_nt	cdr3_aa
TRBV10-1	few	-	TRBJ2-7	TGCGCCAGTTCCCCAGGGCCCTACGAGCAGTACTTC	CASSPGPYEQYF
TRBV24-1	-	-	TRBJ2-2	TGTGCCACCAGTGATTCAGCGGTCCTGGTGACCGGGGAGCTGTTTTTT	CATSDSAVLVTGELFF
TRBV6-6	once	TRBD2	TRBJ2-4	TGTGCCAGCAGCTTCCCCTGGCGGGGGGGTATGATGGCCAAAAACATTCAGTACTTC	CASSFPWRGGMMAKNIQYF
TRBV5-1	once	TRBD1	TRBJ2-7	TGCGCCAGCAGCTTAGTGGCCGTTGACAGGGGTTCCAACGAGCAGTACTTC	CASSLVAVDRGSNEQYF
TRBV18	-	TRBD1	TRBJ1-6	TGTGCCAGCTCACCAGGACAGGCAGGGAATTCACCCCTCCACTTT	CASSPGQAGNSPLHF
TRBV15	-	-	TRBJ1-1	TGTGCCACCAGCAGAGCGGCCGGGGGGAGTGAAGCTTTCTTT	CATSRAAGGSEAFF
TRBV9	-	-	TRBJ1-2	TGTGCCAGCAGCCCAGAGGTGGGGGGAGGCTATGGCTACACCTTC	CASSPEVGGGYGYTF
TRBV5-1	-	-	TRBJ1-2	TGCGCCAGCTCCGCGAGCGGCAGCTATGGCTACACCTTC	CASSASGSYGYTF
TRBV18	-	TRBD1	TRBJ2-3	TGTGCCAGCTCACCAGGGACAGGGGGCTCAGATACGCAGTATTTT	CASSPGTGGSDTQYF
TRBV30	few	TRBD1	TRBJ2-2	TGTGCCTGGAGTGTACTAGGGGGCCTCGGGGAGCTGTTTTTT	CAWSVLGGLGELFF
TRBV6-5	-	TRBD2	TRBJ2-1	TGTGCCAGCTCCCGTAGCGGGGGAGTCTACAATGAGCAGTTCTTC	CASSRSGGVYNEQFF
TRBV4-3	once	-	TRBJ2-2	TGCGCCAGCAGCCAAGATGGCAACACCGGGGAGCTGTTTTTT	CASSQDGNTGELFF
TRBV19	-	-	TRBJ1-3	TGTGCCAGTACGAGGAAGGAGACGGGAGGAAACACCATATATTTT	CASTRKETGGNTIYF
TRBV20-1	-	TRBD1	TRBJ2-7	TGCAGTGCTAGTAGGGGGACAGGGGGCGACGAGCAGTACTTC	CSASRGTGGDEQYF
TRBV24-1	-	-	TRBJ2-1	TGTGCCACCAGTGAGGTCTCCGGGGGCTCCTACAATGAGCAGTTCTTC	CATSEVSGGSYNEQFF
TRBV10-2	-	-	TRBJ2-5	TGCGCCAGCAGTGAGTCAGGACCAGGGAATACCCAGTACTTC	CASSESGPGNTQYF
TRBV9	-	TRBD2	TRBJ2-5	TGTGCCAGCAGCCCGGGACTAGCGGAAGAGACCCAGTACTTC	CASSPGLAEETQYF
TRBV5-1	-	-	TRBJ2-7	TGCGCCAGCAGCTTGCCCGCCTACGAGCAGTACTTC	CASSLPAYEQYF
TRBV24-1	-	TRBD1	TRBJ1-3	TGTGCCACCCGTGGCCCGGGACAGGGATATCCTTACTCTGGAAACACCATATATTTT	CATRGPGQGYPYSGNTIYF
TRBV5-1	once	-	TRBJ1-2	TGCGCCAGCAGCTTAGGAGGACCTCTCTATGGCTACACCTTC	CASSLGGPLYGYTF
TRBV9	-	-	TRBJ1-4	TGTGCCAGCAGCGGACACCCGTATAATGAAAAACTGTTTTTT	CASSGHPYNEKLFF
TRBV24-1	-	TRBD1	TRBJ2-2	TGTGCCACCAGTGACCCACAGGGGGATCCCACCGGGGAGCTGTTTTTT	CATSDPQGDPTGELFF
TRBV24-1	once	-	TRBJ2-1	TGTGCCACCAGTGATGTACAGGGGACTTACAATGAGCAGTTCTTC	CATSDVQGTYNEQFF
TRBV5-6	-	-	TRBJ2-2	TGTGCCAGCAGCTTGGGGAGGAGGGCCACCGGGGAGCTGTTTTTT	CASSLGRRATGELFF
TRBV24-1	-	TRBD1	TRBJ1-2	TGTGCCACCAGTGATTCTACAGGGGCTTGGGGCTACACCTTC	CATSDSTGAWGYTF
TRBV5-1	-	-	TRBJ2-1	TGCGCCAGCAGCTTGGAAGGGGACTCCTACAATGAGCAGTTCTTC	CASSLEGDSYNEQFF
TRBV7-9	-	-	TRBJ2-5	TGTGCCAGCAGCTTTGGGGGGCAAGAGACCCAGTACTTC	CASSFGGQETQYF
TRBV2	-	TRBD1	TRBJ2-3	TGTGCCAGCAGCGTGGGACAGGGTAACGCAGATACGCAGTATTTT	CASSVGQGNADTQYF
TRBV13	-	TRBD2	TRBJ2-2	TGTGCCAGCAGCTTAGGCCCGGGACTAGCTTCGAGGACCGGGGAGCTGTTTTTT	CASSLGPGLASRTGELFF
TRBV2	-	-	TRBJ2-5	TGTGCCAGCAGTGAGGCAGGAGGGGAGACCCAGTACTTC	CASSEAGGETQYF
TRBV14	-	TRBD1	TRBJ1-1	TGTGCCAGTGGCAGGGGGCTTGACACTGAAGCTTTCTTT	CASGRGLDTEAFF
TRBV5-6	-	TRBD1	TRBJ2-1	TGTGCCAGCAGCTCCCAATTATTCACAGGGGTGGGTGAGCAGTTCTTC	CASSSQLFTGVGEQFF
TRBV9	-	-	TRBJ1-6	TGTGCCAGCAGCGCAAGGATGTGGAGCGCACCCCTCCACTTT	CASSARMWSAPLHF
TRBV7-2	once	TRBD1	TRBJ2-1	TGTGCCAGCAGCTTGAGACAGGGAAACTACAATGAGCAGTTCTTC	CASSLRQGNYNEQFF
TRBV18	-	TRBD1	TRBJ1-1	TGTGCCAGCTCACGCGGACAGGGGGGCACTGAAGCTTTCTTT	CASSRGQGGTEAFF
TRBV4-1	few	-	TRBJ2-5	TGCGCCAGCAGCCAATTTGAGGAGACCCAGTACTTC	CASSQFEETQYF
TRBV4-2	-	-	TRBJ1-5	TGTGCCAGCAGCCGAGGAAACAATCAGCCCCAGCATTTT	CASSRGNNQPQHF
TRBV5-4	-	-	TRBJ1-2	TGTGCCAGCAGCCGTACAGGACGCTATGGCTACACCTTC	CASSRTGRYGYTF
TRBV30	-	-	TRBJ2-5	TGTGCCTGGAGGGCTAGCGTGGAGACCCAGTACTTC	CAWRASVETQYF
TRBV9	-	-	TRBJ1-4	TGTGCCAGCGCAACAGGGAGAGGGGGAAATGAAAAACTGTTTTTT	CASATGRGGNEKLFF
TRBV5-1	-	TRBD2	TRBJ2-3	TGCGCCAGCACCACCGGGACTAACACAGATACGCAGTATTTT	CASTTGTNTDTQYF
TRBV24-1	-	-	TRBJ2-5	TGTGCCACCAGTGCGGGGCAGGGGCCAGAGACCCAGTACTTC	CATSAGQGPETQYF